The clone carrying this T cell receptor (beta chain) was detected only once. From germline, CDR1 is MNHEY and CDR2 SVGAGI. The V gene end was trimmed by 6 bases and the J gene end by 3 bases; junction bases not matched to a gene: 2. The CDR3 runs to 13 residues. As originally analysed: Reference gene primer amplification in the assay estimated nucleated cell counts. Data came from immunoSEQ multiplex PCR; TCRdb stores just in-frame clones and leaves some out. Clone size and V and J calls were adopted from that table, with D and trimming inferred from the DNA. The data show over 75,000 clones, about 77% seen once. The sample comes from a study of blood T cell repertoires in COVID-19. Study-wide background: Specimens from acute and convalescent COVID-19 originated in the United States, Italy and Spain. PBMCs, B-cell-depleted T cells, or T cells were the source of the cDNA or gDNA that made up the material.

The chain has TRBV6-5 and TRBJ2-1, with 7 bases fitting TRBD2. Sequencing used peripheral blood. This receptor was taken from a human donor in a cohort sampled during active COVID-19. CDR3 DNA sequence: TGTGCCAGCAGCCGCGGGGGCTACAATGAGCAGTTCTTC. Translated, it gives CASSRGGYNEQFF.